The entry below gives a single T cell receptor beta chain sequence along with its context. Its target is unknown. This CDR3 has 12 amino acids. V shed 5 bases and J shed 11 bases, with 12 bases lying between them. From germline, CDR1 is SNHLY and CDR2 FYNNEI. The sample originates from a study of OX40 agonist ivuxolimab in advanced cancers. Study-level points and caveats: In CD8+ T cells, expanded clones were on average more numerous than in CD4+.

TCRdb keeps only in-frame clones here, not all; method: immunoSEQ multiplex PCR. In the table there are more than 55,000 clones, roughly 85% of which are singletons. This receptor was obtained from an adult with an advanced solid tumor such as melanoma, head and neck, liver or kidney cancer. This rearrangement joins TRBV2 to TRBJ1-4; weak D call: TRBD1 (5 bases). The starting material was CD4+ or CD8+ T cells sorted from blood, obtained in a trial of the OX40 agonist ivuxolimab. The CDR3 DNA is TGTGCCAGCAGTTCCGGGACGTACAAACTGTTTTTT. Residues: CASSSGTYKLFF.